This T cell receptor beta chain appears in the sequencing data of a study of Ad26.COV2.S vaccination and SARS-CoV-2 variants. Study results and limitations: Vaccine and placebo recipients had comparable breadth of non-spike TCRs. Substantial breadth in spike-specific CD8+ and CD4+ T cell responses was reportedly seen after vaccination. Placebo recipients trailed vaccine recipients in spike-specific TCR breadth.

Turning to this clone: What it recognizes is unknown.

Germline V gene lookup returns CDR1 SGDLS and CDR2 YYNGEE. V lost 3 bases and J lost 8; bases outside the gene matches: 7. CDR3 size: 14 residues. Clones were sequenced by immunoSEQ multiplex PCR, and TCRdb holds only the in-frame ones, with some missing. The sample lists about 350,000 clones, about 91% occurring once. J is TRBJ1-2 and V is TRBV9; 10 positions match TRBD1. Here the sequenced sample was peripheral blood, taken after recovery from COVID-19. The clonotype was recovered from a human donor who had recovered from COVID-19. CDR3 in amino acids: CASSGGQGPVGYTF. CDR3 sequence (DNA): TGTGCCAGCAGCGGGGGACAGGGGCCGGTCGGCTACACCTTC.